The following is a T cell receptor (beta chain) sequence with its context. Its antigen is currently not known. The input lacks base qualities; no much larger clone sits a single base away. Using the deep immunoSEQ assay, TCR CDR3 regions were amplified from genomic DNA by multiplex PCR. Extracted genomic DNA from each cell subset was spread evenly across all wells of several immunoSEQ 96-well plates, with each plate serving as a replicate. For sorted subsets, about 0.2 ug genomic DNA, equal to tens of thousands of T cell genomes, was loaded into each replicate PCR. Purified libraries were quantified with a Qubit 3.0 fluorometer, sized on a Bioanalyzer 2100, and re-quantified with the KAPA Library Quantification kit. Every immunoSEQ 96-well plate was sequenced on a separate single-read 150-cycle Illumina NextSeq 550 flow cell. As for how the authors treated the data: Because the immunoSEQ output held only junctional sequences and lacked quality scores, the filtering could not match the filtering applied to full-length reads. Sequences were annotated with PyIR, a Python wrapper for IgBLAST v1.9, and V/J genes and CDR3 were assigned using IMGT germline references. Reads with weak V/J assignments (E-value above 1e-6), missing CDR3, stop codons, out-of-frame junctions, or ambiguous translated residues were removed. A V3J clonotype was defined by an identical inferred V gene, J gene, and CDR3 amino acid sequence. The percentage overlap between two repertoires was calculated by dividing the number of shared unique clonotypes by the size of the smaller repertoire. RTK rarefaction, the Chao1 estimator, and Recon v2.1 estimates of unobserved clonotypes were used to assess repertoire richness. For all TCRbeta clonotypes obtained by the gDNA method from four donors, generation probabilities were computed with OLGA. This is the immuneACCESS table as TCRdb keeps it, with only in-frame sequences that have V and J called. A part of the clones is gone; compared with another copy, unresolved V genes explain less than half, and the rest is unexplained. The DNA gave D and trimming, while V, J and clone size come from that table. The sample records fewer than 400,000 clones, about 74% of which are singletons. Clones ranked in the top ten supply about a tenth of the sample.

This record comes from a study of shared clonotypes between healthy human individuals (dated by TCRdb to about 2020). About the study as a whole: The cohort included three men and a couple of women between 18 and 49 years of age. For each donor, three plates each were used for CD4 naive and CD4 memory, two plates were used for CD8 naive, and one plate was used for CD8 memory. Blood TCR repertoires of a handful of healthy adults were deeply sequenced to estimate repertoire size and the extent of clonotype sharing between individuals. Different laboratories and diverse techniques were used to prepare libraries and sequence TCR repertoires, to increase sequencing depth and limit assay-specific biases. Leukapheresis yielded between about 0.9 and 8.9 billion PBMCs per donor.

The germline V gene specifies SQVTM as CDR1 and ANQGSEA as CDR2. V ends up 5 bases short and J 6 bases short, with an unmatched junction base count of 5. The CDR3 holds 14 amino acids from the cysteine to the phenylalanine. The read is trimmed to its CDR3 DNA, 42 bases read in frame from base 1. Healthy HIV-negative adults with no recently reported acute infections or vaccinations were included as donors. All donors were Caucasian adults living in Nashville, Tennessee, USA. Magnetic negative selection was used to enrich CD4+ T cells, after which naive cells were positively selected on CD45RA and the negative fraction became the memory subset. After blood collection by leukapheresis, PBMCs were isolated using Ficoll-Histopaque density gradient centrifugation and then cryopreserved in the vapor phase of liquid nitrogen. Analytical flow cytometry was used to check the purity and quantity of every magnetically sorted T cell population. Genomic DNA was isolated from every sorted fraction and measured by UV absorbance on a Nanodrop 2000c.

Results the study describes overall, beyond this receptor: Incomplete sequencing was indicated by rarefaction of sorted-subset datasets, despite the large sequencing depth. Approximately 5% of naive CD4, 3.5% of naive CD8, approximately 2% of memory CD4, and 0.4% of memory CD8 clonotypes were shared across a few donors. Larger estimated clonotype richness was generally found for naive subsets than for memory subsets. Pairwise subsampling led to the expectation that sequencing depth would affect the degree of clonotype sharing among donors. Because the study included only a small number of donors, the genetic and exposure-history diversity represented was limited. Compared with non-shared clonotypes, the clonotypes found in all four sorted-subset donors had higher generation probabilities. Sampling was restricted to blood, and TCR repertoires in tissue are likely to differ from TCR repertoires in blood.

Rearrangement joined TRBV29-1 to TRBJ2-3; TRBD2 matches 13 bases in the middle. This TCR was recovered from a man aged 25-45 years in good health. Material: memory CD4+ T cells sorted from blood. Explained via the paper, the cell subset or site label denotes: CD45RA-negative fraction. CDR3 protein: CSVYGTSGKDTQYF. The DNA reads TGCAGCGTTTACGGGACTAGCGGGAAGGATACGCAGTATTTT.